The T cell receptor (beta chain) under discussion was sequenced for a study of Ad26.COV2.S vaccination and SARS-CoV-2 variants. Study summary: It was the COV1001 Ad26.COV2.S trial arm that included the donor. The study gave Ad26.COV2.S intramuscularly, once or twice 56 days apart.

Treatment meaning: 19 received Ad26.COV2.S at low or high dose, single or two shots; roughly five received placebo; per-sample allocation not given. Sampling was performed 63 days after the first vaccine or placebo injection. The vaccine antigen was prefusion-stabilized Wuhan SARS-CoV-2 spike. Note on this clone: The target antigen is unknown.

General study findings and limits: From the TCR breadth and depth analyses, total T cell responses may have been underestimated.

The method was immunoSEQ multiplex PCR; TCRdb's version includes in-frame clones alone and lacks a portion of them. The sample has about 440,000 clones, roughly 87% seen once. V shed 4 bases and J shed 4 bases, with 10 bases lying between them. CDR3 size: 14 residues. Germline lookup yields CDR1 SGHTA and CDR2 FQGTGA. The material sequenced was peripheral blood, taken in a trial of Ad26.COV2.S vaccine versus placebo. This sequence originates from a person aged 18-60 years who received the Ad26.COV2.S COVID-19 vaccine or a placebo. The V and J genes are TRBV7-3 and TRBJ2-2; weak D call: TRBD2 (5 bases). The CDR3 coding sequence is TGTGCCAGCAGCTACGACTACACCACCGGGGAGCTGTTTTTT. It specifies CASSYDYTTGELFF. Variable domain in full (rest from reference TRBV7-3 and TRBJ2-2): GAGVSQTPSNKVTEKGKYVELRCDPISGHTALYWYRQSLGQGPEFLIYFQGTGAADDSGLPNDRFFAVRPEGSVSTLKIQRTERGDSAVYLCASSYDYTTGELFFGEGSRLTVL.